The clone carrying this T cell receptor (beta chain) has a handful of counts. V shed 0 bases and J shed 2 bases, with 17 bases lying between them. CDR3 length equals 16 residues. From germline, CDR1 is DFQATT and CDR2 SNEGSKA (reference sequence). These data originate in a study of tumor and adjacent non-tumor tissue in lung cancer. No cell sorting was done before RNA was extracted from the tissue. The normal lung tissue was taken more than 3 cm from the tumor edge. TCRbeta libraries were built with three rounds of nested PCR, modified from ARM-PCR. MiXCR was run by TCRdb on the multiplex PCR reads, yielding one entry per CDR3 protein. The table shows tens of thousands of distinct CDR3 sequences, with 74% occurring only once.

J is TRBJ2-7 and V is TRBV20-1, with D perhaps TRBD2 (7 bases). This clonotype originated in a woman in her sixties with non-small cell lung cancer. Sequenced material: distant non-tumor lung tissue. CDR3 amino acids: CSARDGSGDITYEQYF. Written as DNA, the CDR3 is TGCAGTGCTAGAGATGGGAGCGGGGACATCACCTACGAGCAGTACTTC.